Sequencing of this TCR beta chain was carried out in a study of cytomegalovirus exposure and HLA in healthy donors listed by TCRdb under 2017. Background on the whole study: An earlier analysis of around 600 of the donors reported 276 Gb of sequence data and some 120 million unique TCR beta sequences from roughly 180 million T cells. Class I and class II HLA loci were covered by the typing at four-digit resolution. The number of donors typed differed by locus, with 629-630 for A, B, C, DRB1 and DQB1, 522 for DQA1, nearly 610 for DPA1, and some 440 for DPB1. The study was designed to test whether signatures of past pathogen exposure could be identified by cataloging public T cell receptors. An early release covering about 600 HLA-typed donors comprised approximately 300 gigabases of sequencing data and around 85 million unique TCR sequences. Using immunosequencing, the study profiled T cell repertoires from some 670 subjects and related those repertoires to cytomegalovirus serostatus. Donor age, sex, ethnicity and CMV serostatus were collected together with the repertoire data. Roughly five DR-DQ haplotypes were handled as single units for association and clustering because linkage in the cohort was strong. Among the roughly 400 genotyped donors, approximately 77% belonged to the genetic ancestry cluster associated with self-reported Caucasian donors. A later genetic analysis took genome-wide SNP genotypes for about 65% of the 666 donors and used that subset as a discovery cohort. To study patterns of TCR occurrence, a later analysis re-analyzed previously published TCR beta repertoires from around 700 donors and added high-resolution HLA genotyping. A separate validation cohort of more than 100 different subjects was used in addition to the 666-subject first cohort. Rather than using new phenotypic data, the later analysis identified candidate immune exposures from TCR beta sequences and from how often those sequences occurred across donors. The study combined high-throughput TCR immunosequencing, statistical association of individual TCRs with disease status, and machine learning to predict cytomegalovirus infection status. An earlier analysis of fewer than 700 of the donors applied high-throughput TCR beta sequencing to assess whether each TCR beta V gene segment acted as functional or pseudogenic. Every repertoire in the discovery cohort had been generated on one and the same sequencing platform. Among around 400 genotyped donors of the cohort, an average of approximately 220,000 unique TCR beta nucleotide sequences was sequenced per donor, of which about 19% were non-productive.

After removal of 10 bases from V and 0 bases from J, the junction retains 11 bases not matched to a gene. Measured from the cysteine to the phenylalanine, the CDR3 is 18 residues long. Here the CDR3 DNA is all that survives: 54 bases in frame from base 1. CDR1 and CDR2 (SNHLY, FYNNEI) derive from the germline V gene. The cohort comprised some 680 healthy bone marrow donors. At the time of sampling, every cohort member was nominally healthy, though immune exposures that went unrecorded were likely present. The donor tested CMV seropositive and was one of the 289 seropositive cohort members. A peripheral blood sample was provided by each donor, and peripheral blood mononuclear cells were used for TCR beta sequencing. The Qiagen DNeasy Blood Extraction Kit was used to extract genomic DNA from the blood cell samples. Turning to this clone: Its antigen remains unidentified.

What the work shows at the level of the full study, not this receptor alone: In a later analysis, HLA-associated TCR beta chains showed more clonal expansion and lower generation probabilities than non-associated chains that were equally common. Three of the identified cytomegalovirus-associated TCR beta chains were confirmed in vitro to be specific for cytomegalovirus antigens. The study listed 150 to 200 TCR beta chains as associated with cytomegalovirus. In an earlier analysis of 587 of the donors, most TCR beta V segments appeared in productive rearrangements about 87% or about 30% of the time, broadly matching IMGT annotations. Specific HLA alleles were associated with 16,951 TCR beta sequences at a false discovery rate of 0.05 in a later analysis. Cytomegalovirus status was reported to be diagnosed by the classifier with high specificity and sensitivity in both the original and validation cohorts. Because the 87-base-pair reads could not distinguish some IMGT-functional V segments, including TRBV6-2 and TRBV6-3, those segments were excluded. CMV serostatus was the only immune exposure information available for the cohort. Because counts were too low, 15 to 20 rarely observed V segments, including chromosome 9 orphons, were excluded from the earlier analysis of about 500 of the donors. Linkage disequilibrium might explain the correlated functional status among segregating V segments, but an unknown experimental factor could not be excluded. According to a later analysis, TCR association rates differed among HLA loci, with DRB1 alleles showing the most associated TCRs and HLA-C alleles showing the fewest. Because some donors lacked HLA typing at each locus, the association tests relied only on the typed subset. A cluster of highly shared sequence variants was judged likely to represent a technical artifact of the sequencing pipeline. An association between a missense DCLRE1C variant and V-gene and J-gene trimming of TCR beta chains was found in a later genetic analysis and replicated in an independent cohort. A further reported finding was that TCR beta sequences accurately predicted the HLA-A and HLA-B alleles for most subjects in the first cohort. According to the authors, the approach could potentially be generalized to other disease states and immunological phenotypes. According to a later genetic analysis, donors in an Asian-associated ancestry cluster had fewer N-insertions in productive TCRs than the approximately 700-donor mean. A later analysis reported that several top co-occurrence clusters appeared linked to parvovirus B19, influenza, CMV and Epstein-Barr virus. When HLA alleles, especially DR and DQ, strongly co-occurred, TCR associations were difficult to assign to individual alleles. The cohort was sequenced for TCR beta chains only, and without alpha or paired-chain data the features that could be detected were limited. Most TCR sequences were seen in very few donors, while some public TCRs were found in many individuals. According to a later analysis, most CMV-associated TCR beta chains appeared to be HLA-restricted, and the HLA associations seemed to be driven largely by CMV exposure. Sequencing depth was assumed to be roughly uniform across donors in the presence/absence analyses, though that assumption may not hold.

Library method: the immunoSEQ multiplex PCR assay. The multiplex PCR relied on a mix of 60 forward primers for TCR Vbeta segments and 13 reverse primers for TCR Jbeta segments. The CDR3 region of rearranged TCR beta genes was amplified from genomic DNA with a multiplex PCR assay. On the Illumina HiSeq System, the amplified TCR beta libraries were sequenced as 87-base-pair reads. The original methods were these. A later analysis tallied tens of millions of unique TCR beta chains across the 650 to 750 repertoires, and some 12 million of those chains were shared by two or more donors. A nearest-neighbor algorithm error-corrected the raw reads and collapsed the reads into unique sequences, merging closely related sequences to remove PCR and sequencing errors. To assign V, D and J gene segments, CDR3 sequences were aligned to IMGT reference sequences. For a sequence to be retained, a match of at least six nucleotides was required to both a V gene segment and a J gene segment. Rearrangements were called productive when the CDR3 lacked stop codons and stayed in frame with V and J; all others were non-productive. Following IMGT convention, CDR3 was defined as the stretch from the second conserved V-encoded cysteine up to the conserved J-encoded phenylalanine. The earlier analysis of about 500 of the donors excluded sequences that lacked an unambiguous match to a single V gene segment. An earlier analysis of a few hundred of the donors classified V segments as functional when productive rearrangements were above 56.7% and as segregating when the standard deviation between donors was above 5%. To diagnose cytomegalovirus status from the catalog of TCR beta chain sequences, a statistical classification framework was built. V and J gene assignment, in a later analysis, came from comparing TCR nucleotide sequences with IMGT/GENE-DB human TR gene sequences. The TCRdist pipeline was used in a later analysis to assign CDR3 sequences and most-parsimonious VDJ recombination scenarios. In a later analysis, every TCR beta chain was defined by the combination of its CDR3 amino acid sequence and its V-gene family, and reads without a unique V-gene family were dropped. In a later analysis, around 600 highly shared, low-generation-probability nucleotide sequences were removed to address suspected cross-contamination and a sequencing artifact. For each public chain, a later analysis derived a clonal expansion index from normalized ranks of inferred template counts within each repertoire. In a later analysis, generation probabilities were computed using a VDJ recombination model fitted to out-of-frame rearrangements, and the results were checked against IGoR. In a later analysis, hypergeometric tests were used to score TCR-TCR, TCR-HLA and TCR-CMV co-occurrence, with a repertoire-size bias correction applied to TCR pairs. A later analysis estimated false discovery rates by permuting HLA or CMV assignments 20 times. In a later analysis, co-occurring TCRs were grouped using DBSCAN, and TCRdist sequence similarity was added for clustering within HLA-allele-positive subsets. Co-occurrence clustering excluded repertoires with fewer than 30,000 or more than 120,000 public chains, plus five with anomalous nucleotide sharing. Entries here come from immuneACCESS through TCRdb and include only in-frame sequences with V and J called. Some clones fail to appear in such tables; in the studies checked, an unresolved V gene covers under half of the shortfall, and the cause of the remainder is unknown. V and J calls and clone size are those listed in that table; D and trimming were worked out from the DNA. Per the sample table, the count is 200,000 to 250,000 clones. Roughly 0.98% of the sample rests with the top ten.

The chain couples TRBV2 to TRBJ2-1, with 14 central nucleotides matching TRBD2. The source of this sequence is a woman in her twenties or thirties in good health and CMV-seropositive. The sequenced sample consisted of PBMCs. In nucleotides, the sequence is TGTGCCATCAAAGCCGGGACTAGCGGGGGCCGCTCCTACAATGAGCAGTTCTTC. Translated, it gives CAIKAGTSGGRSYNEQFF.